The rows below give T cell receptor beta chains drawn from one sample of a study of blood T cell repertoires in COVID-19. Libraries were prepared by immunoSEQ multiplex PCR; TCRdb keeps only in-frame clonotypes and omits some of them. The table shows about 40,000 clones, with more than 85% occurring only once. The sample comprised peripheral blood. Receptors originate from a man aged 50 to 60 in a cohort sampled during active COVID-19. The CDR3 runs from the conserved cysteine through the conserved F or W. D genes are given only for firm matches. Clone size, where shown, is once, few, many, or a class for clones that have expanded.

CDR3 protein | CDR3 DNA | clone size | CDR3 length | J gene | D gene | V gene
CASSQEPYSIQETQYF | TGTGCCAGCAGCCAAGAACCTTACTCCATCCAAGAGACCCAGTACTTC | once | 16 | TRBJ2-5 | - | TRBV3-1/TRBV3-2
CSVGGQGNVDTGELFF | TGCAGCGTTGGGGGACAGGGGAACGTAGACACCGGGGAGCTGTTTTTT | many | 16 | TRBJ2-2 | TRBD1 | TRBV29-1
CASSPKAGVGEQFF | TGTGCCAGCTCACCTAAGGCAGGGGTCGGTGAGCAGTTCTTC | - | 14 | TRBJ2-1 | - | TRBV18
CASGLARDRGSEQYF | TGTGCTAGTGGTTTGGCACGGGACAGGGGATCCGAGCAGTACTTC | - | 15 | TRBJ2-7 | TRBD1 | TRBV12-5
CASIQGAGGTTDTQYF | TGCGCCAGCATCCAGGGCGCGGGGGGGACCACAGATACGCAGTATTTT | - | 16 | TRBJ2-3 | TRBD2 | TRBV5-1
CASSLRVTSYNEQFF | TGTGCCAGCAGTCTGCGGGTGACCTCCTACAATGAGCAGTTCTTC | - | 15 | TRBJ2-1 | - | TRBV27
CAWSDQGGKGYTF | TGTGCCTGGAGTGATCAGGGAGGAAAAGGCTACACCTTC | - | 13 | TRBJ1-2 | - | TRBV30
CASSWGGDNEQFF | TGTGCCAGCAGTTGGGGCGGGGACAATGAGCAGTTCTTC | - | 13 | TRBJ2-1 | - | TRBV12-3/TRBV12-4
CASSLGGYVGFF | TGTGCCAGCAGTCTAGGCGGGTACGTAGGGTTCTTC | few | 12 | TRBJ2-1 | - | TRBV12-3/TRBV12-4
CASSQELGAETQYF | TGTGCCAGCAGCCAAGAGTTGGGGGCGGAGACCCAGTACTTC | - | 14 | TRBJ2-5 | - | TRBV3-1/TRBV3-2
CASSETGEFGQPQHF | TGTGCCAGCAGCGAGACAGGGGAATTCGGCCAGCCCCAGCATTTT | few | 15 | TRBJ1-5 | TRBD1 | TRBV7-9
CAIATGLAGNTIYF | TGTGCCATCGCCACAGGGTTGGCAGGAAACACCATATATTTT | - | 14 | TRBJ1-3 | - | TRBV10-3
CASSGDSGGQETQYF | TGCGCCAGCAGCGGGGATAGCGGGGGACAAGAGACCCAGTACTTC | - | 15 | TRBJ2-5 | TRBD2 | TRBV5-1
CASSLGDSGSGETQYF | TGTGCCAGCAGCTTAGGGGATAGCGGGAGTGGAGAGACCCAGTACTTC | - | 16 | TRBJ2-5 | TRBD2 | TRBV11-2
CAWSVSFGSEQYF | TGTGCCTGGAGTGTAAGCTTCGGTTCCGAGCAGTACTTC | once | 13 | TRBJ2-7 | - | TRBV30
CASSYEVSYEQYF | TGTGCCAGCAGTTACGAGGTGAGCTACGAGCAGTACTTC | once | 13 | TRBJ2-7 | - | TRBV6-2/TRBV6-3
CASSLAGFDRGIYGYTF | TGTGCCAGCAGCTTGGCCGGGTTCGACAGGGGGATCTATGGCTACACCTTC | - | 17 | TRBJ1-2 | TRBD1 | TRBV5-4
CAISESKTGAKNIQYF | TGTGCCATCAGTGAGTCGAAAACAGGAGCCAAAAACATTCAGTACTTC | - | 16 | TRBJ2-4 | - | TRBV10-3
CASSLRRTSGLINEQFF | TGCGCCAGCAGCCTCAGAAGGACTAGCGGGTTGATCAATGAGCAGTTCTTC | once | 17 | TRBJ2-1 | TRBD2 | TRBV4-3
CASSLVSSQGELFF | TGCGCCAGCAGCTTGGTCTCTAGTCAGGGGGAGCTGTTTTTT | - | 14 | TRBJ2-2 | - | TRBV5-1
CASSSHGTDAEAFF | TGTGCCAGCAGTTCACACGGGACAGACGCTGAAGCTTTCTTT | few | 14 | TRBJ1-1 | TRBD1 | TRBV28
CSASMALGNSPLHF | TGCAGTGCTAGTATGGCACTCGGGAATTCACCCCTCCACTTT | - | 14 | TRBJ1-6 | - | TRBV20-1
CASSLPYTGELFF | TGTGCCAGCAGTTTACCCTACACCGGGGAGCTGTTTTTT | - | 13 | TRBJ2-2 | - | TRBV27
CASSSLPLKNSYNEQFF | TGTGCCAGCAGTTCATTACCCCTAAAGAACTCCTACAATGAGCAGTTCTTC | - | 17 | TRBJ2-1 | - | TRBV27
CASSGGGGTDTQYF | TGTGCCAGCAGTGGTGGCGGGGGCACAGATACGCAGTATTTT | - | 14 | TRBJ2-3 | - | TRBV6-4